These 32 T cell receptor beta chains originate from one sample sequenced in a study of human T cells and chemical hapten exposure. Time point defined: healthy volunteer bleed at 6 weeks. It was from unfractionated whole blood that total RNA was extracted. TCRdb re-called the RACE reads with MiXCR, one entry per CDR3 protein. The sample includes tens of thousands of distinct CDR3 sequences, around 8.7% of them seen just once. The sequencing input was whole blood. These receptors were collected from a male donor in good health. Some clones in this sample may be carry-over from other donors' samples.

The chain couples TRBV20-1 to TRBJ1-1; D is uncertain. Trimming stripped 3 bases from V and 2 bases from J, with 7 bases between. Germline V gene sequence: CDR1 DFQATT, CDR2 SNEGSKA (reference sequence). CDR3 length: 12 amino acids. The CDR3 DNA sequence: TGCAGTGCTAGGAGAGGTAACACTGAAGCTTTCTTT. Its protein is CSARRGNTEAFF.

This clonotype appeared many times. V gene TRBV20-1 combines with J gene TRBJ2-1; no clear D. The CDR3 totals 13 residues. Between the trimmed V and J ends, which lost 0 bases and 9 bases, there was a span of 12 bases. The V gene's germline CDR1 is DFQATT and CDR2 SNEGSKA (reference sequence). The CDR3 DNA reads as TGCAGTGCTAGAGATCAGCCCTCTAGTGAGCAGTTCTTC. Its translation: CSARDQPSSEQFF.

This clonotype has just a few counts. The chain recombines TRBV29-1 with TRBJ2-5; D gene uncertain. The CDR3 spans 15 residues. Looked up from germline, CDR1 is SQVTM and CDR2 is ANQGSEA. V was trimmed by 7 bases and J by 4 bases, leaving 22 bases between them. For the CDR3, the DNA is TGCAGCGCGACGTCGTTATGGGCGGTCACAGAGACCCAGTACTTC. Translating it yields CSATSLWAVTETQYF.

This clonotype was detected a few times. CDR3 coding DNA: TGTGCCAGCAGGCGCGACAGGGCGAGCACTGAAGCTTTCTTT. This sequence encodes CASRRDRASTEAFF. The chain combines TRBV6-2 or TRBV6-3 with TRBJ1-1; 7 bases line up with TRBD1. Germline CDR1 MNHEY, CDR2 SVGEGT. The V segment lost 6 bases and the J segment 4 bases; nucleotides outside the gene matches: 8. The CDR3 is made up of 14 amino acids.

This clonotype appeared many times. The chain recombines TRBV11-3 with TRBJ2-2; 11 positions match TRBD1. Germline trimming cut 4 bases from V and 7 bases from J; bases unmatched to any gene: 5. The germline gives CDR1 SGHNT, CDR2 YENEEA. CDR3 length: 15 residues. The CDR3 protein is CASSSRTGGGGELFF. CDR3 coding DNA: TGTGCCAGCAGCTCAAGGACAGGGGGCGGCGGGGAGCTGTTTTTT.

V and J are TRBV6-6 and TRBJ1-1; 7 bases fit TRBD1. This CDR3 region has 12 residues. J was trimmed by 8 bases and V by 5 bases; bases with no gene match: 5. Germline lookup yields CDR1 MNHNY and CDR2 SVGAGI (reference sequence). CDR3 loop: CASSRTGSEAFF. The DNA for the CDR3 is TGTGCCAGCAGTAGGACAGGCTCGGAAGCTTTCTTT.

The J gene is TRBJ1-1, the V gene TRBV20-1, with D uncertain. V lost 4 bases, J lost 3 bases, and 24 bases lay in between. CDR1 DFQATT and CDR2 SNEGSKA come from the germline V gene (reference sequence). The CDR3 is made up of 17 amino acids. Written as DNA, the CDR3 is TGCAGTGCTATGGGCCTCACAGCGGGTAAAAGGGACACTGAAGCTTTCTTT. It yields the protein CSAMGLTAGKRDTEAFF.

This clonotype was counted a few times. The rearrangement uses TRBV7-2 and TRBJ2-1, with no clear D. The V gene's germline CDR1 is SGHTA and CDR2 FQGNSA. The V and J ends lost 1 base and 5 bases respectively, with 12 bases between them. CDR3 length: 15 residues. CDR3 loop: CASSLGLASNNEQFF. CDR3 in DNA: TGTGCCAGCAGCTTAGGATTAGCTAGTAACAATGAGCAGTTCTTC.

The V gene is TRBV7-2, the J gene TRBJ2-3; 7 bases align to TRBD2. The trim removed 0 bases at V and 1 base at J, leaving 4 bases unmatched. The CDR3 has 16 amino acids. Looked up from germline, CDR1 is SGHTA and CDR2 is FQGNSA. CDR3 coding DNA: TGTGCCAGCAGCTTAGCGGGGGGGAAAGGCACAGATACGCAGTATTTT. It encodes CASSLAGGKGTDTQYF.

DNA of the CDR3: TGTGCCAGCAGTGAACTGGCTCAGCCCCAGCATTTT. This encodes CASSELAQPQHF. V is TRBV6-1 and J is TRBJ1-5; no clear D. Trimming shortened V by 2 bases and J by 6 bases, and 5 bases separated the two germline ends. Germline lookup yields CDR1 MNHNS and CDR2 SASEGT. This CDR3 spans 12 amino acids.

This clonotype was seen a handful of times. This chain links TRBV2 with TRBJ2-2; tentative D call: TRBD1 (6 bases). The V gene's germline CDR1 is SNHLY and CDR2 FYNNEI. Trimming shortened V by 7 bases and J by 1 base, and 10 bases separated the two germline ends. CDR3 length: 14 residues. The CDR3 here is CASTGGLNTGELFF. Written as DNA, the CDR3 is TGTGCCAGCACTGGGGGCCTGAACACCGGGGAGCTGTTTTTT. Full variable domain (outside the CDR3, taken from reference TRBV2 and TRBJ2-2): EPEVTQTPSHQVTQMGQEVILRCVPISNHLYFYWYRQILGQKVEFLVSFYNNEISEKSEIFDDQFSVERPDGSNFTLKIRSTKLEDSAMYFCASTGGLNTGELFFGEGSRLTVL.

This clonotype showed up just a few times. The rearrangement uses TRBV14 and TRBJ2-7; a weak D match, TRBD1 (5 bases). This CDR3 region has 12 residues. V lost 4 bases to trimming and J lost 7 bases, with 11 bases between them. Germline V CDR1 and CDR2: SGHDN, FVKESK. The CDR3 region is CASSPGNWEQYF. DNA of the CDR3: TGTGCCAGCAGCCCAGGGAACTGGGAGCAGTACTTC.

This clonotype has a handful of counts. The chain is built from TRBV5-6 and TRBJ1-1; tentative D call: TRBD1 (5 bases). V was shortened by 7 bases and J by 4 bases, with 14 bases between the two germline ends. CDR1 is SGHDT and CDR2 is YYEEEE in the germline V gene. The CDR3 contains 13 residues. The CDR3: CASELTGTTEAFF. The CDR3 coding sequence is TGTGCCAGCGAACTTACCGGGACCACTGAAGCTTTCTTT. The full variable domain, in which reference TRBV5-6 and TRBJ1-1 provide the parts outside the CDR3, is DAGVTQSPTHLIKTRGQQVTLRCSPKSGHDTVSWYQQALGQGPQFIFQYYEEEERQRGNFPDRFSGHQFPNYSSELNVNALLLGDSALYLCASELTGTTEAFFGQGTRLTVV.

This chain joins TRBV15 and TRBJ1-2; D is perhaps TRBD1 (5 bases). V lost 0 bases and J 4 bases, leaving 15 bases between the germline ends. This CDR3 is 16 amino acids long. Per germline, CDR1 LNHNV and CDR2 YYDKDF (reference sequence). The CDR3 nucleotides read TGTGCCACCAGCAGAGATATGCAGGGAGGGTCCTATGGCTACACCTTC. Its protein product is CATSRDMQGGSYGYTF.

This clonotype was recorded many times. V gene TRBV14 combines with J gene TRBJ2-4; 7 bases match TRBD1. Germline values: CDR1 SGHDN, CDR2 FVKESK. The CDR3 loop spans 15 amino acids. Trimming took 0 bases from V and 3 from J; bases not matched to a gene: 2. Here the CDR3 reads CASSQDGTVKNIQYF. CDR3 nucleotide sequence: TGTGCCAGCAGCCAAGATGGGACAGTCAAAAACATTCAGTACTTC. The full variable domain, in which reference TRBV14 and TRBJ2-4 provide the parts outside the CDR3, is EAGVTQFPSHSVIEKGQTVTLRCDPISGHDNLYWYRRVMGKEIKFLLHFVKESKQDESGMPNNRFLAERTGGTYSTLKVQPAELEDSGVYFCASSQDGTVKNIQYFGAGTRLSVL.

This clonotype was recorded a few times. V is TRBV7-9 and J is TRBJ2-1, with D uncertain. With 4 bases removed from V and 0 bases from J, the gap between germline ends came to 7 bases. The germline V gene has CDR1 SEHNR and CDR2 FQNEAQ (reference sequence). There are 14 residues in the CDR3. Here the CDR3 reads CASSSSSSYNEQFF. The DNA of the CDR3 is TGTGCCAGCAGCTCGAGTAGCTCCTACAATGAGCAGTTCTTC.

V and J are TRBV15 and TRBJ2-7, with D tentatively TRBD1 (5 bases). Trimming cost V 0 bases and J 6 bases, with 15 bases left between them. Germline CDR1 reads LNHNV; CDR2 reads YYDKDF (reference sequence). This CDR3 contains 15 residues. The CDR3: CATSRESQGLGEQYF. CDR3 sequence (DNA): TGTGCCACCAGCAGAGAGTCCCAGGGTTTGGGCGAGCAGTACTTC.

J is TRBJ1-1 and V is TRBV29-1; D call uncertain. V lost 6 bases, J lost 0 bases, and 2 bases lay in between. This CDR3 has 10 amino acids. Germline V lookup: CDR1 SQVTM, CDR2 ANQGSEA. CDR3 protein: CSVMNTEAFF. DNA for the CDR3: TGCAGCGTCATGAACACTGAAGCTTTCTTT.

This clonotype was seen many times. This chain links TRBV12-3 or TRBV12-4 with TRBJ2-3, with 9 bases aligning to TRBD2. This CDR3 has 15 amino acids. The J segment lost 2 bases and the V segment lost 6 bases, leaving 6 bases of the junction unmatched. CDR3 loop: CASSPGLASTDTQYF. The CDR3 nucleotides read TGTGCCAGCAGCCCGGGACTAGCATCCACAGATACGCAGTATTTT.

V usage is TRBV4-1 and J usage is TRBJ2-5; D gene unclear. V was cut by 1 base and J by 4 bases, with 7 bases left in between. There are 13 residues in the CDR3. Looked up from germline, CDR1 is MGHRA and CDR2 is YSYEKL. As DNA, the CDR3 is TGCGCCAGCAGCCAAGCGTTTATAGAGACCCAGTACTTC. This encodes CASSQAFIETQYF.

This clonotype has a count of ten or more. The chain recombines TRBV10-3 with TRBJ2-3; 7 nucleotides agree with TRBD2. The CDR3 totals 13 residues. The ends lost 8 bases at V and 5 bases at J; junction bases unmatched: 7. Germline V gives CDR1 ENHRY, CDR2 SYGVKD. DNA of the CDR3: TGTGCCATCGGGGGAGGGCCAGGAGATACGCAGTATTTT. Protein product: CAIGGGPGDTQYF.

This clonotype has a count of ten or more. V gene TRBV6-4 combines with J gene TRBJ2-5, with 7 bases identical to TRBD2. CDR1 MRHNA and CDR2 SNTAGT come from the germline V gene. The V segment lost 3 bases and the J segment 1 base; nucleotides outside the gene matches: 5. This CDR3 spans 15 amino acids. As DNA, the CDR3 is TGTGCCAGCAGTGAAGTAGCGGGTACCCAAGAGACCCAGTACTTC. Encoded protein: CASSEVAGTQETQYF.

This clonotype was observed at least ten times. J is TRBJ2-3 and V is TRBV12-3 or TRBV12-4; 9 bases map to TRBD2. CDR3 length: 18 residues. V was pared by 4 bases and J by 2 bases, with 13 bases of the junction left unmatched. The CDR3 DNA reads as TGTGCCAGCAGTTGGAACGGAATGGCTAGCGGGACCACAGATACGCAGTATTTT. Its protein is CASSWNGMASGTTDTQYF.

The CDR3 region is CASSTPGTHQPQHF. The DNA for the CDR3 is TGTGCCAGCAGCACTCCCGGGACTCATCAGCCCCAGCATTTT. The gene calls are TRBV27 and TRBJ1-5; tentative D call: TRBD1 (5 bases). Looked up from germline, CDR1 is MNHEY and CDR2 is SMNVEV (reference sequence). This CDR3 is 14 amino acids long. Trimming left V 6 bases short and J 5 bases short, with 14 bases between.

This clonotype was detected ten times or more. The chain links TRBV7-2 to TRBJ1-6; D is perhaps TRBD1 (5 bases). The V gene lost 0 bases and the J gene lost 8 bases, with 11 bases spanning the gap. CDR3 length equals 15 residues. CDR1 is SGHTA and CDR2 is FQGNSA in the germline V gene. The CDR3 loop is CASSLAGMTDSPLHF. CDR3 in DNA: TGTGCCAGCAGCTTAGCCGGGATGACAGATTCACCCCTCCACTTT.

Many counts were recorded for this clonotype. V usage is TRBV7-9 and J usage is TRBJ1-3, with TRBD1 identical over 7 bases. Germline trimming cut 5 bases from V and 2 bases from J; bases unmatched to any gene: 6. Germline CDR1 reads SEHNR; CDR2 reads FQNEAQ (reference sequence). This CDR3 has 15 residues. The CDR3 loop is CASSLKTGTGNTIYF. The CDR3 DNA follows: TGTGCCAGCAGCCTCAAGACAGGGACTGGAAACACCATATATTTT.

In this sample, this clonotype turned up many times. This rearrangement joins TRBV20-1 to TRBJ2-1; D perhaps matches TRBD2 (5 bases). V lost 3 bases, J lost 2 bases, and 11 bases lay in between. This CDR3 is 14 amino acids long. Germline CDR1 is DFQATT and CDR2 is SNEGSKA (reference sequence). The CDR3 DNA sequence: TGCAGTGCTAGTGGCAGAGCGGCCTACAATGAGCAGTTCTTC. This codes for CSASGRAAYNEQFF.

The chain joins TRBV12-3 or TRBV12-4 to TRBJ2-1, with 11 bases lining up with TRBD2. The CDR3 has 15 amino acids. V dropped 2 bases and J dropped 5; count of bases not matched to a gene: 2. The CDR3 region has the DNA TGTGCCAGCAGTTTAACGACTAGCGGGAACAATGAGCAGTTCTTC. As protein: CASSLTTSGNNEQFF.

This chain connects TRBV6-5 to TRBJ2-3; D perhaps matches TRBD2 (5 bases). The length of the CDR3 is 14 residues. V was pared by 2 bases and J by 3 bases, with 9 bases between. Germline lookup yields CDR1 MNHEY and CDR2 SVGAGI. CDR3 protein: CASSYNRGTDTQYF. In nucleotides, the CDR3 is TGTGCCAGCAGTTACAATCGGGGTACAGATACGCAGTATTTT.

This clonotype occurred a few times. The CDR3 sequence is CASSLGLAGGTDTQYF. CDR3 coding DNA: TGTGCCAGCAGCTTAGGACTAGCGGGAGGGACAGATACGCAGTATTTT. The rearrangement joins TRBV7-6 to TRBJ2-3; 14 nucleotides align to TRBD2. Germline V gives CDR1 SGHVS, CDR2 FNYEAQ. Trimming removed 1 base from V and 3 bases from J; junction bases left unmatched: 0. CDR3 length: 16 residues.

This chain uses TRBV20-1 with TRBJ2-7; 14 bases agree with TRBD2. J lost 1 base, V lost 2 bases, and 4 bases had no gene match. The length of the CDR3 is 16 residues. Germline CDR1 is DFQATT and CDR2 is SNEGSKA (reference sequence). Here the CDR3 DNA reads TGCAGTGCTAGACCCGGGACTAGCGGGGGTTCCTACGAGCAGTACTTC. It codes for CSARPGTSGGSYEQYF.

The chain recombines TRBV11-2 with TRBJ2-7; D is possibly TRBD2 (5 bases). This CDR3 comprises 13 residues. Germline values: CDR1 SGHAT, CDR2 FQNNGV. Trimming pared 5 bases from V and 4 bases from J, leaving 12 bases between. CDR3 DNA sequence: TGTGCCAGCAGCCCCACTGAGGGTTACGAGCAGTACTTC. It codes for CASSPTEGYEQYF.